The T cell receptor beta chain under discussion was sequenced for a study of identifying expanded T cells in peripheral blood. Whole-study findings and limits: Two-week clone count variance significantly increased as total template count grew.

Comments on this clone: Its specificity is unknown.

The data were produced by immunoSEQ multiplex PCR, yet TCRdb's version contains in-frame clones alone and is incomplete. The sample includes approximately 85,000 clones, 84% of them seen just once. The germline CDR1 and CDR2 sequences are MNHNS and SASEGT. Trimming removed 3 bases at V and 5 bases at J, with 13 bases between. This CDR3 contains 14 residues. Material for sequencing was blood. The receptor was derived from a person between 18 and 75 years old in good health. The chain carries TRBV6-1 and TRBJ1-2; D unresolved. The CDR3 nucleotides are TGTGCCAGCAGTGAGAGTCCCGGGTCTTATGGCTACACCTTC. This translates into CASSESPGSYGYTF.